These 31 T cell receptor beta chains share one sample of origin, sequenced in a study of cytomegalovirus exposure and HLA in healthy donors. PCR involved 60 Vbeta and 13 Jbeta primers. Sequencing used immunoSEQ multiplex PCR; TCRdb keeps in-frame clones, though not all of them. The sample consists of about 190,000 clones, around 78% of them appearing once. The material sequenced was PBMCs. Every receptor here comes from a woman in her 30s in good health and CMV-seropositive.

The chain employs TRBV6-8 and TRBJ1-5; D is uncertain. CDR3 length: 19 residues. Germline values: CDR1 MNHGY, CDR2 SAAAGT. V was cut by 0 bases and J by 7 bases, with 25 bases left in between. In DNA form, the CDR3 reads TGTGCCAGCAGTTACTCGCTAACCGGGCCGTCGGCCGGGAGGCAGCCCCAGCATTTT. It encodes CASSYSLTGPSAGRQPQHF.

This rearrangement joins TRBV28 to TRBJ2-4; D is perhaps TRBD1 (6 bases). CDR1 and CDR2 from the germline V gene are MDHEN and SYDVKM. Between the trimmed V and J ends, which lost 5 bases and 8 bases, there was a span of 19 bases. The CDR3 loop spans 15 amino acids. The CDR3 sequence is CASSGGLTSRDIQYF. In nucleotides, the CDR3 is TGTGCCAGCAGTGGGGGCCTGACAAGTCGGGACATTCAGTACTTC. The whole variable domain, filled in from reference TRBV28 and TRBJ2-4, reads DVKVTQSSRYLVKRTGEKVFLECVQDMDHENMFWYRQDPGLGLRLIYFSYDVKMKEKGDIPEGYSVSREKKERFSLILESASTNQTSMYLCASSGGLTSRDIQYFGAGTRLSVL.

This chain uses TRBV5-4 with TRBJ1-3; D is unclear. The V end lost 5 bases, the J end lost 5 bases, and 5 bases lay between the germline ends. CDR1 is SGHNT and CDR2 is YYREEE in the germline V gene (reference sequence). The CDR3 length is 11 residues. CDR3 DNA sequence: TGTGCCAGCAGGGAGAGAAACACCATATATTTT. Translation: CASRERNTIYF.

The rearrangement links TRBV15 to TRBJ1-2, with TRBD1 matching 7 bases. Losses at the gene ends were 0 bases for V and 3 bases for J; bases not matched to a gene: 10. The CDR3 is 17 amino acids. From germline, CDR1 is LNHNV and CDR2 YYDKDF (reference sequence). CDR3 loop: CATSRDWGGQVDYGYTF. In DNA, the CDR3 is TGTGCCACCAGCAGAGATTGGGGCGGACAGGTCGACTATGGCTACACCTTC.

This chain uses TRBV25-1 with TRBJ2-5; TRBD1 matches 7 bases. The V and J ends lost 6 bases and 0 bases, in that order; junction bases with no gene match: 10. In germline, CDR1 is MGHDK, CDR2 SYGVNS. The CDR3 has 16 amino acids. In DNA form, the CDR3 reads TGTGCCAGCAGCGCCCCTAGGACAGGCAACCAAGAGACCCAGTACTTC. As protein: CASSAPRTGNQETQYF.

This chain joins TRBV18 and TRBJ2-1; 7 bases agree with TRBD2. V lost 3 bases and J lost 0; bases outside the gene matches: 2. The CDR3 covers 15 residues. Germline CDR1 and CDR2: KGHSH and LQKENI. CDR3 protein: CASSPTSVSYNEQFF. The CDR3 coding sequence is TGTGCCAGCTCACCCACTAGCGTCTCCTACAATGAGCAGTTCTTC.

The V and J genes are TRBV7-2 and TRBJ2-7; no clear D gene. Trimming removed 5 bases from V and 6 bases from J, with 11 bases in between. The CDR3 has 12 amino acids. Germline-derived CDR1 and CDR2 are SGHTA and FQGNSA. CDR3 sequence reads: CASSPHVGEQYF. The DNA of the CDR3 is TGTGCCAGCAGCCCCCATGTCGGCGAGCAGTACTTC.

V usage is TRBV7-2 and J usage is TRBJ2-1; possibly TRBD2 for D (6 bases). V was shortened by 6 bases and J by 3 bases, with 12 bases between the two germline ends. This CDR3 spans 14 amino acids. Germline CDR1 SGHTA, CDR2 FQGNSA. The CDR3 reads CASRWDFHYNEQFF. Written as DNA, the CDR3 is TGTGCCAGCAGGTGGGACTTCCACTACAATGAGCAGTTCTTC.

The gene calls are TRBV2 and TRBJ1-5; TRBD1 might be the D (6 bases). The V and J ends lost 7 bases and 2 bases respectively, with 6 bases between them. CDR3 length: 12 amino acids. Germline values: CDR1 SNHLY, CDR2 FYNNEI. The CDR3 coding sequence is TGTGCCAGCAAGGGGGGCAATCAGCCCCAGCATTTT. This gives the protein CASKGGNQPQHF.

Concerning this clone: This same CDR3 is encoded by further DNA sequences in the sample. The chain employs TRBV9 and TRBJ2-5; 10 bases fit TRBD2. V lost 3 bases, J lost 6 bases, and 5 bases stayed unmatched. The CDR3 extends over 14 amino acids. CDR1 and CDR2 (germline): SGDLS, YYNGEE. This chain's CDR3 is CASSELAGSKTQYF. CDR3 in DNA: TGTGCCAGCAGCGAACTAGCGGGATCAAAGACCCAGTACTTC.

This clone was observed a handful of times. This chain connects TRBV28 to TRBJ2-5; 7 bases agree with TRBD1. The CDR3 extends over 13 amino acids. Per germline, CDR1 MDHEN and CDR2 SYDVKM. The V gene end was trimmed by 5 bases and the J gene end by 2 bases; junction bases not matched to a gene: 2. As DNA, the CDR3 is TGTGCCAGCAGTCGGACAGGTCAAGAGACCCAGTACTTC. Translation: CASSRTGQETQYF.

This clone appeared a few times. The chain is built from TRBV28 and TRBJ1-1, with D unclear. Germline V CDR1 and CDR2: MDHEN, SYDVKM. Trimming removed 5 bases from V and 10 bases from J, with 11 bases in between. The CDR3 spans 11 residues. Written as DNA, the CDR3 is TGTGCCAGCAGTCTCTTCGGGGTAGCTTTCTTT. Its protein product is CASSLFGVAFF.

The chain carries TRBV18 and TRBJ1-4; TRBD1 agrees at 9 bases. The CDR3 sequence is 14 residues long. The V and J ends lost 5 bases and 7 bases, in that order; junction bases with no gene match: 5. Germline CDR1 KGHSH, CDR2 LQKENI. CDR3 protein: CASSAQGALEKLFF. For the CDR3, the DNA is TGTGCCAGCTCAGCACAGGGGGCGCTTGAAAAACTGTTTTTT.

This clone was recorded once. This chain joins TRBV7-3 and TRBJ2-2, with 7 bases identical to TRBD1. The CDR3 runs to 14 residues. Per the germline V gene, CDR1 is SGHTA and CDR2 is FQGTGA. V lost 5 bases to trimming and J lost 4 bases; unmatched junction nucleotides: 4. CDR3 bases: TGTGCCAGCAGCCGGGGACAGTTCACCGGGGAGCTGTTTTTT. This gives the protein CASSRGQFTGELFF.

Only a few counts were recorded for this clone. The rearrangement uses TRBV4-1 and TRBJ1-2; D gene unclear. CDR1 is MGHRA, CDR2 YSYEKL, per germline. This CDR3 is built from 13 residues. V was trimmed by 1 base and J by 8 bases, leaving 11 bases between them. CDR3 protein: CASSQGASVGYTF. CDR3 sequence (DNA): TGCGCCAGCAGCCAAGGGGCATCGGTAGGCTACACCTTC.

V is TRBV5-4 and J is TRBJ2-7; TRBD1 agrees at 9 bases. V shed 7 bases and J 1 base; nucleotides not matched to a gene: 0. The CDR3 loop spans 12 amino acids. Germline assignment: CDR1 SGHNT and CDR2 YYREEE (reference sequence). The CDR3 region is CASGTGSYEQYF. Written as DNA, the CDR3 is TGTGCCAGCGGGACAGGGTCCTACGAGCAGTACTTC.

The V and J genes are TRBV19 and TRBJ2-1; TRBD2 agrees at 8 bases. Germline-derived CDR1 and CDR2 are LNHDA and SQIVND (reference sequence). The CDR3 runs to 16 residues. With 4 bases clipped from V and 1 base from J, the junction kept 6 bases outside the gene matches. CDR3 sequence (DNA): TGTGCCAGTAGTAGGGGAGCGGGAGTTTCCTACAATGAGCAGTTCTTC. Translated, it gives CASSRGAGVSYNEQFF.

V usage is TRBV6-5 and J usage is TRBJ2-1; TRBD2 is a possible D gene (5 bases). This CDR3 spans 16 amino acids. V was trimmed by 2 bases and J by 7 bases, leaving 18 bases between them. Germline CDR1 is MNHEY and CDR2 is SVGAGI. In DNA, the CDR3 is TGTGCCAGCAGTTACCGGGGAACTTCCGAGGGAAATGAGCAGTTCTTC. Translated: CASSYRGTSEGNEQFF.

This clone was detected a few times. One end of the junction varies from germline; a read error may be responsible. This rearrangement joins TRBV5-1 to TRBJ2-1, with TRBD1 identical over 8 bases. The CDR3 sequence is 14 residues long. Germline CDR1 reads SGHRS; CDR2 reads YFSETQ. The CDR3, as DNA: TGTGCCAGCAGCTTTCGACAGGGGAACAATGAGCAGTTCTTC. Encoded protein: CASSFRQGNNEQFF. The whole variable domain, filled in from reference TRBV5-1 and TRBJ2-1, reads KAGVTQTPRYLIKTRGQQVTLSCSPISGHRSVSWYQQTPGQGLQFLFEYFSETQRNKGNFPGRFSGRQFSNSRSEMNVSTLELGDSALYLCASSFRQGNNEQFFGPGTRLTVL.

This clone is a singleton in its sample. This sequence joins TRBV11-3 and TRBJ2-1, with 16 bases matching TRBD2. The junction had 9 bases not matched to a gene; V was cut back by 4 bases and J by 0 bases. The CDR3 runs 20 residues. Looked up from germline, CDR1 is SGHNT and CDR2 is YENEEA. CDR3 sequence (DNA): TGTGCCAGCAGCTCGGGACTAGCGGGAGGGCCGAGGAGCTCCTACAATGAGCAGTTCTTC. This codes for CASSSGLAGGPRSSYNEQFF. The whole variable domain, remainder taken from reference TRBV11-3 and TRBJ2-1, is EAGVVQSPRYKIIEKKQPVAFWCNPISGHNTLYWYLQNLGQGPELLIRYENEEAVDDSQLPKDRFSAERLKGVDSTLKIQPAELGDSAVYLCASSSGLAGGPRSSYNEQFFGPGTRLTVL.

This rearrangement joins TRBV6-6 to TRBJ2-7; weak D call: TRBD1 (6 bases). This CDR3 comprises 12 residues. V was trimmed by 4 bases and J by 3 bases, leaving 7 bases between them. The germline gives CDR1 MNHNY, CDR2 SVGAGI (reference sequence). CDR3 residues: CASSLQGYEQYF. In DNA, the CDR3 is TGTGCCAGCAGTTTACAGGGCTACGAGCAGTACTTC.

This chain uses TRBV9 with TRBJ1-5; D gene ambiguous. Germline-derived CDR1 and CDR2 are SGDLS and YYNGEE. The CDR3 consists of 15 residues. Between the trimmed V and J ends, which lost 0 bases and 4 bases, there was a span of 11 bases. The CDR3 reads CASSVGDTRNQPQHF. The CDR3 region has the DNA TGTGCCAGCAGCGTAGGTGACACAAGGAATCAGCCCCAGCATTTT.

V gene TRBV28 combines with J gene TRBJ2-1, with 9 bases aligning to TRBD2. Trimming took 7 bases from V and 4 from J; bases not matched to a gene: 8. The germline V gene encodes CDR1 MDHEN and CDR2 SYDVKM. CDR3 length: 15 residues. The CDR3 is CASITPAGGYNEQFF. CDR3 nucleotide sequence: TGTGCCAGCATTACGCCGGCGGGGGGGTACAATGAGCAGTTCTTC.

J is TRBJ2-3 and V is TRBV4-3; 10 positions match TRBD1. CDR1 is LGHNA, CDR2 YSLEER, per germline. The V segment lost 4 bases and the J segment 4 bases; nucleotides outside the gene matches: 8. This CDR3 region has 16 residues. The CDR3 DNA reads TGCGCCAGCAGCCCGACACATGGACAGGGGGCAGATACGCAGTATTTT. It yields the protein CASSPTHGQGADTQYF.

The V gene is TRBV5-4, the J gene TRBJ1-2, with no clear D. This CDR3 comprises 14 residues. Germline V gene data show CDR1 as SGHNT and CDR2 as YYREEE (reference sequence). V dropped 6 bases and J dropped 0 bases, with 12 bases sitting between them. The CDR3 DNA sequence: TGTGCCAGCACCCGGGAGAGTTCTAACTATGGCTACACCTTC. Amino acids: CASTRESSNYGYTF.

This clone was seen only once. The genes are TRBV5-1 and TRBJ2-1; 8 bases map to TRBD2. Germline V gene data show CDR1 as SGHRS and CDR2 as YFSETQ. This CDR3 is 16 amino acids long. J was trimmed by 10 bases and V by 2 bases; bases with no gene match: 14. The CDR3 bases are TGCGCCAGCAGCTTAAATCCGGGACTAGTACAGGGCGAGCAGTTCTTC. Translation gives CASSLNPGLVQGEQFF.

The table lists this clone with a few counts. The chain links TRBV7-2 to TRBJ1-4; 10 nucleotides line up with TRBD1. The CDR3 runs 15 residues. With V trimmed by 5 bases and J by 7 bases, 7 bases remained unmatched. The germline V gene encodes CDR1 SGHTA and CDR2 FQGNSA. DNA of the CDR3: TGTGCCAGCAGCCCAGACAGGGGGCGTTCTGAAAAACTGTTTTTT. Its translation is CASSPDRGRSEKLFF.

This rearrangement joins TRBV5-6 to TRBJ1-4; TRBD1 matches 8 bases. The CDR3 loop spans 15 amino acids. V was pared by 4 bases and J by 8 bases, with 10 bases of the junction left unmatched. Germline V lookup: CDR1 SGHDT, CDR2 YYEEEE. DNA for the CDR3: TGTGCCAGCAGCCGGATGGACAGGGAGATCGAAAAACTGTTTTTT. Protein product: CASSRMDREIEKLFF.

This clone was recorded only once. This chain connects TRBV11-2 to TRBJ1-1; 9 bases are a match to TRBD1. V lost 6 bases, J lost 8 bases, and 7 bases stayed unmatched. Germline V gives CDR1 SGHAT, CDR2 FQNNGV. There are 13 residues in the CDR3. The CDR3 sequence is CASRVDRGAEAFF. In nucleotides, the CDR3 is TGTGCCAGCAGGGTGGACAGGGGTGCGGAAGCTTTCTTT. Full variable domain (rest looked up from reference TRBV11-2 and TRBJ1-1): EAGVAQSPRYKIIEKRQSVAFWCNPISGHATLYWYQQILGQGPKLLIQFQNNGVVDDSQLPKDRFSAERLKGVDSTLKIQPAKLEDSAVYLCASRVDRGAEAFFGQGTRLTVV.

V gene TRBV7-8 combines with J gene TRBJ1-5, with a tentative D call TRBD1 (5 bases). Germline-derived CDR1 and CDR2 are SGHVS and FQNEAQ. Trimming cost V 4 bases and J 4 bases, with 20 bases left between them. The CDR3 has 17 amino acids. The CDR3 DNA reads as TGTGCCAGCAGCTCCATTAGTTACGGGGGTCCGAATCAGCCCCAGCATTTT. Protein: CASSSISYGGPNQPQHF.

The CDR3, as DNA: TGCGCCAGCAGCACGACAGGGGTCCTCGTTGGAAACACCATATATTTT. It translates to CASSTTGVLVGNTIYF. The gene calls are TRBV5-1 and TRBJ1-3; the match to TRBD1 covers 8 bases. The CDR3 consists of 16 residues. CDR1 and CDR2 (germline): SGHRS, YFSETQ. The ends lost 4 bases at V and 3 bases at J; junction bases unmatched: 9.